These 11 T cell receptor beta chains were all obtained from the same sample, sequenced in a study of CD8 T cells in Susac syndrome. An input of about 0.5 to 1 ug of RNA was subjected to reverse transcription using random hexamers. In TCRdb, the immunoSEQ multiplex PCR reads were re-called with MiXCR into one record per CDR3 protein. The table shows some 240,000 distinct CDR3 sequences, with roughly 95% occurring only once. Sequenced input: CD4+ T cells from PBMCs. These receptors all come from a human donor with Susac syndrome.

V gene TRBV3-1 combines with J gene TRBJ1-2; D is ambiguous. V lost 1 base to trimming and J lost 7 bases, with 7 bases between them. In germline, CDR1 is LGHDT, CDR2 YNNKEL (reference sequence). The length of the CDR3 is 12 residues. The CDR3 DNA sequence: TGTGCCAGCAGCCAAGGGGAGCGTGGCTACACCTTC. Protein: CASSQGERGYTF.

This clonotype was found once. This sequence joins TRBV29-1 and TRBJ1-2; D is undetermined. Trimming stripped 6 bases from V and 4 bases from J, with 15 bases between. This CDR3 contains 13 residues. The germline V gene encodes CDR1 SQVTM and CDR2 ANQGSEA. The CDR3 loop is CSVRPGPIYGYTF. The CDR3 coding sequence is TGCAGCGTCCGACCTGGGCCCATCTATGGCTACACCTTC.

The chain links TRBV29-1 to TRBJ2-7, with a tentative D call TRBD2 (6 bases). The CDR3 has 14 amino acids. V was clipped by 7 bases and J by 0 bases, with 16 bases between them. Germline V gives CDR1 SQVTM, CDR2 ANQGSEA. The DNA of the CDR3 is TGCAGCGCCTTCCTTCGGGGGAGCTCCTACGAGCAGTACTTC. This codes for CSAFLRGSSYEQYF.

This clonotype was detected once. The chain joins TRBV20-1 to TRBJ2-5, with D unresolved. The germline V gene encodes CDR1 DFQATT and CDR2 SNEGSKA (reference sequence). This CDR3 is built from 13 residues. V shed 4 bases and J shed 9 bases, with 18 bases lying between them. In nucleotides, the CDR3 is TGCAGTGCTAAAGTCTATCCATATGGGGCCCAGTACTTC. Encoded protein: CSAKVYPYGAQYF.

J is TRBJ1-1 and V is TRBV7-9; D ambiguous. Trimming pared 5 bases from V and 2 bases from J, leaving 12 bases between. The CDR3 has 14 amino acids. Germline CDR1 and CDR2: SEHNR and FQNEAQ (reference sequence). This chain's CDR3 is CASSIMTVNTEAFF. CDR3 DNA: TGTGCCAGCAGCATTATGACCGTAAACACTGAAGCTTTCTTT.

The CDR3 bases are TGCAGTGCTAGAGTTTCCGGGATTTATGAGCAGTTCTTC. Protein product: CSARVSGIYEQFF. The chain carries TRBV20-1 and TRBJ2-1, with a weak D call TRBD2 (5 bases). Trimming pared 1 base from V and 8 bases from J, leaving 12 bases between. The CDR3 is made up of 13 amino acids. In germline, CDR1 is DFQATT, CDR2 SNEGSKA (reference sequence).

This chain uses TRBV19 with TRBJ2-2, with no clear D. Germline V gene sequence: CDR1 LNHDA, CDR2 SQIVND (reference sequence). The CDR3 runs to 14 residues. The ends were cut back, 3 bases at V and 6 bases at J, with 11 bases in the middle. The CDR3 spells CASSIRVLAGELFF. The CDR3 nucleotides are TGTGCCAGTAGTATCCGAGTATTGGCCGGGGAGCTGTTTTTT.

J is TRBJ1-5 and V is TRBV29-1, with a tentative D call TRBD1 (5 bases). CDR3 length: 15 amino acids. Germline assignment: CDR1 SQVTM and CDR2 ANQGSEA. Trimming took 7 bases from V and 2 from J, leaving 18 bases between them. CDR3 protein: CSAQYGGKGNQPQHF. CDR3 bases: TGCAGCGCCCAGTATGGGGGGAAAGGCAATCAGCCCCAGCATTTT.

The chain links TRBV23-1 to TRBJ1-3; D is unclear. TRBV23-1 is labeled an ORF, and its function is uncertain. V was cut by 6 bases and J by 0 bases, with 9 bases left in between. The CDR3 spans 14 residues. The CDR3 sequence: CASSLRSSGNTIYF. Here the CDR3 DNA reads TGCGCCAGCAGCCTGAGGAGCTCTGGAAACACCATATATTTT.

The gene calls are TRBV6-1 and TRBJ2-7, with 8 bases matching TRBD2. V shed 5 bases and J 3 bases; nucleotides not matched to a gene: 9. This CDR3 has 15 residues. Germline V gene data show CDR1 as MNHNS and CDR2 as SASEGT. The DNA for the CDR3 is TGTGCCAGCAGTCCGCCGGGGCGGGAGGACTACGAGCAGTACTTC. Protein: CASSPPGREDYEQYF.

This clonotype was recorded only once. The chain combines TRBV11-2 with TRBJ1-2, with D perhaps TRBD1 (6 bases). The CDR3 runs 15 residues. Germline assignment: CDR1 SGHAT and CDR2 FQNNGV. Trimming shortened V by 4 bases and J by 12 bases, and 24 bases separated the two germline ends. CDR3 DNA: TGTGCCAGCAGCTCGATCCGGGACACGGGATGGATACACACCTTC. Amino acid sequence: CASSSIRDTGWIHTF.